The clone carrying this T cell receptor (beta chain) was seen a handful of times. Its matching antigen is unknown. The data were obtained in a study of beta chain features in type 1 diabetes. For the study at large: Investigators examined around 110 million sorted cells across all samples.

This CDR3 comprises 17 residues. Trimming took 2 bases from V and 8 from J; bases not matched to a gene: 13. CDR1 is SGHVS, CDR2 FQNEAQ, per germline. Broader study findings: In these data, an HLA type influence on TCRB rearrangement remained unresolved. Whatever favoring of shorter templates PCR might show would apply equally to patients and controls. All four CD4+ subsets of Type 1 diabetes patients contained TCRB CDR3s that were moderately but significantly shorter. When VDJ junctions were examined, type 1 diabetes patients showed fewer insertions and more deletions.

TCRB transcripts that were expressed got sequenced, as all of the isolated RNA had been reverse transcribed. TCRdb's table, derived via immunoSEQ multiplex PCR, lists solely in-frame clones and lacks some. This table has around 250,000 clones, roughly 25% appearing once. The J gene is TRBJ1-4, the V gene TRBV7-8; 8 nucleotides align to TRBD1. Sequences were obtained from naive CD4+ T cells from blood. This receptor was obtained from a woman in her 30s with type 1 diabetes. DNA for the CDR3: TGTGCCAGCAGCTTAACTAATTCAGGGGGCGCCTACGAAAAACTGTTTTTT. Amino acid sequence: CASSLTNSGGAYEKLFF.